This T cell receptor beta chain emerged from a study of cytomegalovirus exposure and HLA in healthy donors. The overall study: A previous analysis identified approximately 120 million unique TCR beta sequences derived from roughly 190 million T cells.

From germline, CDR1 is MDHEN and CDR2 SYDVKM. The CDR3 has 13 amino acids. The V and J ends lost 11 bases and 2 bases, in that order; junction bases with no gene match: 7. With regard to this clone: Its antigen remains unidentified.

The PCR ran on 60 Vbeta and 13 Jbeta primers. Measured with immunoSEQ multiplex PCR; TCRdb has only the in-frame clones, and not every one. The sample lists approximately 42,000 clones, roughly 80% occurring once. Study-wide findings and caveats: Per published accounts, TCR beta sequences correctly predicted the HLA-A and HLA-B alleles of most subjects.

V usage is TRBV28 and J usage is TRBJ2-7, with 9 bases that match TRBD1. The sequencing sample was made of PBMCs. This sequence was found in a man aged 50-59 years in good health and CMV-seronegative. CDR3: CAGRDRATYEQYF. For the CDR3, the DNA is TGTGCCGGTCGGGACAGGGCTACCTACGAGCAGTACTTC. Combining the CDR3 with reference TRBV28 and TRBJ2-7 gives the whole variable domain DVKVTQSSRYLVKRTGEKVFLECVQDMDHENMFWYRQDPGLGLRLIYFSYDVKMKEKGDIPEGYSVSREKKERFSLILESASTNQTSMYLCAGRDRATYEQYFGPGTRLTVT.